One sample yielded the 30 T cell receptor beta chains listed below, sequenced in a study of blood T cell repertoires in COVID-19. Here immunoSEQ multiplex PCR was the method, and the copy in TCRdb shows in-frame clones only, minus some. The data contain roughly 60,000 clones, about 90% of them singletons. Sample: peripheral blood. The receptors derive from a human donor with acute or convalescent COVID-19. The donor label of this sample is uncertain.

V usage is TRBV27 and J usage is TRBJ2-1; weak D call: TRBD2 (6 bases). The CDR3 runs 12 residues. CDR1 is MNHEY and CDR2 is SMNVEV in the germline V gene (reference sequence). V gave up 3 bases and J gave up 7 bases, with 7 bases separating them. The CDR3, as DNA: TGTGCCAGCAGTTTCCGGGGGAATGAGCAGTTCTTC. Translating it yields CASSFRGNEQFF.

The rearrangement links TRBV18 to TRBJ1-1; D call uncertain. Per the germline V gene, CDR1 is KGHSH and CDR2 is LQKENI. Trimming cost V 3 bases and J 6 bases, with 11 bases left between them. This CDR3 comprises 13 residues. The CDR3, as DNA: TGTGCCAGCTCACCTTTTGGGCACCCTGAAGCTTTCTTT. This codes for CASSPFGHPEAFF.

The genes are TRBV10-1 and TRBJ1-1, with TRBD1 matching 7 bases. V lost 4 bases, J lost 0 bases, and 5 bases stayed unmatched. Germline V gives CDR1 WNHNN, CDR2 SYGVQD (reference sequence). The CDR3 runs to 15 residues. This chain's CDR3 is CASSVTTGVNTEAFF. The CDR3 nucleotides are TGCGCCAGCAGTGTCACCACAGGGGTGAACACTGAAGCTTTCTTT.

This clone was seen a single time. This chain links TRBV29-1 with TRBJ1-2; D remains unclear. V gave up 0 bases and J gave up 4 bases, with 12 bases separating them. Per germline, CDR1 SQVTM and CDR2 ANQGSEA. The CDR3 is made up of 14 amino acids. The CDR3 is CSVEDDGRGYGYTF. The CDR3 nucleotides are TGCAGCGTTGAAGATGACGGTCGGGGCTATGGCTACACCTTC. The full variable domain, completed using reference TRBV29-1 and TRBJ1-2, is SAVISQKPSRDICQRGTSLTIQCQVDSQVTMMFWYRQQPGQSLTLIATANQGSEATYESGFVIDKFPISRPNLTFSTLTVSNMSPEDSSIYLCSVEDDGRGYGYTFGSGTRLTVV.

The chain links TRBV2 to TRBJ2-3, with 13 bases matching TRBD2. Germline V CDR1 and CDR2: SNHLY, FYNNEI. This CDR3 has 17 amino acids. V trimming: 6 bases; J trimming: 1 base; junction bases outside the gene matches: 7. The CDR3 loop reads CASSSGLAGFGTDTQYF. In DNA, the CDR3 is TGTGCCAGCAGCTCGGGACTAGCGGGATTTGGCACAGATACGCAGTATTTT.

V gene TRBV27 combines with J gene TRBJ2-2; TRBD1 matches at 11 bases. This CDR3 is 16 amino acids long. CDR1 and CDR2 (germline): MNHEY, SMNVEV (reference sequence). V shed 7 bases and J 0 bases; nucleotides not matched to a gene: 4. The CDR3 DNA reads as TGTGCCAGCACAGGGGGACAGGGGGCGAACACCGGGGAGCTGTTTTTT. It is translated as CASTGGQGANTGELFF.

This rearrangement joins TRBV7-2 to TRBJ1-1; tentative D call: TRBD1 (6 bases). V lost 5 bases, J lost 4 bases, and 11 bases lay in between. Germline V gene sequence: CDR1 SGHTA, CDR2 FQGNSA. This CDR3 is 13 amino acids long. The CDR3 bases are TGTGCCAGCAGCCCAGGGGTGAGCACTGAAGCTTTCTTT. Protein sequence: CASSPGVSTEAFF.

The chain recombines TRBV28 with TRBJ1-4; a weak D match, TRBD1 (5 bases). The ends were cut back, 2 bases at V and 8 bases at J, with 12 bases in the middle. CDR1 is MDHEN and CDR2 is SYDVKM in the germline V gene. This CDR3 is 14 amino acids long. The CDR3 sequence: CASSLPRGGEKLFF. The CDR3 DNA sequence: TGTGCCAGCAGTTTACCCCGGGGGGGAGAAAAACTGTTTTTT.

The CDR3 sequence is CASSRGAGLGNEQFF. The DNA for the CDR3 is TGTGCCAGCTCACGAGGGGCGGGGCTGGGCAATGAGCAGTTCTTC. The chain combines TRBV18 with TRBJ2-1; tentatively, D is TRBD2 (6 bases). The CDR3 length is 15 residues. The germline gives CDR1 KGHSH, CDR2 LQKENI. Trimming pared 4 bases from V and 6 bases from J, leaving 16 bases between.

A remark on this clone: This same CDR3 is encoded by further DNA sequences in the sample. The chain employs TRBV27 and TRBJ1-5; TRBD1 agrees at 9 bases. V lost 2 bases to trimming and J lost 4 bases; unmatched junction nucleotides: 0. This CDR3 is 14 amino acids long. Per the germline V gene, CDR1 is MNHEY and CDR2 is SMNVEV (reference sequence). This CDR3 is CASSLDRGNQPQHF. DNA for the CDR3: TGTGCCAGCAGTTTAGACAGGGGGAATCAGCCCCAGCATTTT.

The CDR3 loop reads CASSRQDNEKLFF. DNA for the CDR3: TGTGCCAGCTCACGACAGGATAATGAAAAACTGTTTTTT. V is TRBV18 and J is TRBJ1-4; tentatively, D is TRBD1 (6 bases). The CDR3 is 13 residues long. V lost 4 bases and J lost 4, with 7 bases in between. Germline CDR1 is KGHSH and CDR2 is LQKENI.

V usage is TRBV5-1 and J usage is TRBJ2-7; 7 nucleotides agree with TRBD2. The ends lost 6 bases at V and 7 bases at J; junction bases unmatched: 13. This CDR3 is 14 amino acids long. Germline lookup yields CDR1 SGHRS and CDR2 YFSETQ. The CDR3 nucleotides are TGCGCCAGCAACTATGACGGCGGGAGAGGGGAGCAGTACTTC. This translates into CASNYDGGRGEQYF.

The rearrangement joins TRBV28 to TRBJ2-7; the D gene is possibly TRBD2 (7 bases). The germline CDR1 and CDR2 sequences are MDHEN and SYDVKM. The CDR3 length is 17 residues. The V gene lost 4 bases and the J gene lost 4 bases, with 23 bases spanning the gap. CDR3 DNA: TGTGCCAGCAGTTCTACCTTAGGGGGGGAGTCCAGGTACGAGCAGTACTTC. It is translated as CASSSTLGGESRYEQYF.

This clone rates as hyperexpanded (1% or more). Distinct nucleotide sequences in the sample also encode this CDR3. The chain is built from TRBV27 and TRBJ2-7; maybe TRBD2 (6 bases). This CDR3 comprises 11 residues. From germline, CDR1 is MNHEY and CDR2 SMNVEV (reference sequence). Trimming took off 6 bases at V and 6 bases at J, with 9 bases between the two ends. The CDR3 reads CASRLGGEQYF. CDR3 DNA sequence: TGTGCCAGCAGGTTGGGGGGCGAGCAGTACTTC.

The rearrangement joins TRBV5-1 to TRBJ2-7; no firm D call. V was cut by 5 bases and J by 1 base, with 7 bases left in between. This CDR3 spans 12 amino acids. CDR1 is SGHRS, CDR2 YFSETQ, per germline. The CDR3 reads CASSLFSYEQYF. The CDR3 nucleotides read TGCGCCAGCAGTCTGTTTTCCTACGAGCAGTACTTC.

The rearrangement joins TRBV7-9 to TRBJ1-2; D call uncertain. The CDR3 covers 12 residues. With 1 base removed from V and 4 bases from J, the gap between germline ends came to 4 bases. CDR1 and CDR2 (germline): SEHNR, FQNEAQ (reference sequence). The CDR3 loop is CASSLGAYGYTF. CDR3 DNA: TGTGCCAGCAGCTTAGGCGCCTATGGCTACACCTTC.

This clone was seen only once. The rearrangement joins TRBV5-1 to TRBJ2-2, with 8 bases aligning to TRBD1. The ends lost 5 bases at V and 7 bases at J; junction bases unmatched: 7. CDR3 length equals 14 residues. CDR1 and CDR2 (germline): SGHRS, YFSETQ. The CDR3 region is CASRRQGISGELFF. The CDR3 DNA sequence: TGCGCCAGCAGGAGACAGGGGATAAGCGGGGAGCTGTTTTTT.

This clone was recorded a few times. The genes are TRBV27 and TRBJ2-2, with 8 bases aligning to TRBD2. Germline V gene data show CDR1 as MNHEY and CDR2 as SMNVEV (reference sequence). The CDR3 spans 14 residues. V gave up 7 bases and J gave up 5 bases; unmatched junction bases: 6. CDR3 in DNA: TGTGCCAGCACCACTAGCGGAGCTACCGGGGAGCTGTTTTTT. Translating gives CASTTSGATGELFF.

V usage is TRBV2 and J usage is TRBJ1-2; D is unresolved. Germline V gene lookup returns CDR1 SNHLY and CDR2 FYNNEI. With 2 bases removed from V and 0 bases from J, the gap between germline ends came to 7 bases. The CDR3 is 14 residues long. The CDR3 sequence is CASSEYTANYGYTF. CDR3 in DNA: TGTGCCAGCAGTGAATACACAGCTAACTATGGCTACACCTTC.

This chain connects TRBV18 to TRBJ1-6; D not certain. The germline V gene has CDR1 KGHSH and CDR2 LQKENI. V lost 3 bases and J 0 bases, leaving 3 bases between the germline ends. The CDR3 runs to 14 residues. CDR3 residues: CASSPSSYNSPLHF. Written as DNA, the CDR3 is TGTGCCAGCTCACCTAGCTCCTATAATTCACCCCTCCACTTT.

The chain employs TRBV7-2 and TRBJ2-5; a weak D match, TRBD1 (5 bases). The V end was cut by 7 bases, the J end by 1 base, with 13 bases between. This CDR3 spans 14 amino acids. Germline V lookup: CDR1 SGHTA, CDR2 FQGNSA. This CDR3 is CASTVGQAQETQYF. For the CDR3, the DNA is TGTGCCAGCACCGTTGGACAAGCCCAAGAGACCCAGTACTTC.

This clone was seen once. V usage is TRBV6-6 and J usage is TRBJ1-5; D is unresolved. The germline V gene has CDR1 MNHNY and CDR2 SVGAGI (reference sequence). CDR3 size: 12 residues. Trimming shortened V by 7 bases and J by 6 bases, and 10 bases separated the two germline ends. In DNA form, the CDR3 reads TGTGCCAGCAATAAGGAGGGTCAGCCCCAGCATTTT. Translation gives CASNKEGQPQHF.

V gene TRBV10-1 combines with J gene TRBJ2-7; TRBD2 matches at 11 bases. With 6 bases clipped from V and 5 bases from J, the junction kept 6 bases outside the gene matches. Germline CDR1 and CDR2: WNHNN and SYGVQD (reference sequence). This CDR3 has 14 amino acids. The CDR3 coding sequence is TGCGCCAGCAGCACTAGCGGGAGCGCCCACGAGCAGTACTTC. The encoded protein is CASSTSGSAHEQYF.

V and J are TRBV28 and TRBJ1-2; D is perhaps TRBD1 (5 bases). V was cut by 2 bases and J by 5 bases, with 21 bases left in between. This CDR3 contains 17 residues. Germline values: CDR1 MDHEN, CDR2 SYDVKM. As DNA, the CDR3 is TGTGCCAGCAGTTTAAATGGTCCCGGGACTGACAATTATGGCTACACCTTC. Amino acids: CASSLNGPGTDNYGYTF.

For the CDR3, the DNA is TGTGCCAGCTCACCATTACCGACAGGGGAGACCGGGGAGCTGTTTTTT. Translating it yields CASSPLPTGETGELFF. This chain connects TRBV18 to TRBJ2-2; 8 nucleotides align to TRBD1. CDR1 is KGHSH, CDR2 LQKENI, per germline. V gave up 2 bases and J gave up 5 bases; unmatched junction bases: 7. The CDR3 runs 16 residues.

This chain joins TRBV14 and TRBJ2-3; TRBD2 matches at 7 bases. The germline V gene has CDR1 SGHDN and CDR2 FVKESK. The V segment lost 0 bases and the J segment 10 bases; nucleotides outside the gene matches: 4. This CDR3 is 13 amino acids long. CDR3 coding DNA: TGTGCCAGCAGCCAAGATACGGGGAGGGCGCAGTATTTT. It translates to CASSQDTGRAQYF.

CDR3 sequence (DNA): TGTGCCAGCAGCCCTCATTGCGGAACAACTGGAAACACCATATATTTT. Amino acid sequence: CASSPHCGTTGNTIYF. The V and J genes are TRBV21-1 and TRBJ1-3. TRBV21-1 is deemed a pseudogene. This CDR3 is 16 amino acids long.

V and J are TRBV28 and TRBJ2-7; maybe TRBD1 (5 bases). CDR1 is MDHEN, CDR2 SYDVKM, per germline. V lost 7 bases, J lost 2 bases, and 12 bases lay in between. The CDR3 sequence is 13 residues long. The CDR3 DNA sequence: TGTGCCAGCACGCAACAGGAACCCTACGAGCAGTACTTC. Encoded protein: CASTQQEPYEQYF.

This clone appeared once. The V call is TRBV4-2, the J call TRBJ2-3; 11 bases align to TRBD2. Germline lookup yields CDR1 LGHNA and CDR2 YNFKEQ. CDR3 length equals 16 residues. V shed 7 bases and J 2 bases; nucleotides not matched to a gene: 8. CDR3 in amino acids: CASNSLAGGNTDTQYF. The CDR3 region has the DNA TGTGCCAGCAACTCCCTAGCGGGGGGAAACACAGATACGCAGTATTTT.

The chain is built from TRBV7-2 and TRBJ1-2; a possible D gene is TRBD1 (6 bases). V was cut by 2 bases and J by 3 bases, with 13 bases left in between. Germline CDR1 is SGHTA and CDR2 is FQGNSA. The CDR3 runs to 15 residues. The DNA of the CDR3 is TGTGCCAGCAGCTTATCTGGGCAGGGGTACTATGGCTACACCTTC. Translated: CASSLSGQGYYGYTF.